The clone carrying this T cell receptor beta chain has only a few counts. Antigen unknown. This entry belongs to a study of cytomegalovirus exposure and HLA in healthy donors. General study points: Being productive about 90% or about 30% of the time was typical of most TCR beta V segments in an earlier analysis. Immune exposure was documented only through CMV serostatus. The investigators catalogued 150 to 200 TCR beta chains as cytomegalovirus-associated.

In germline, CDR1 is GTSNPN, CDR2 SVGIG (reference sequence). Trimming pared 2 bases from V and 4 bases from J, leaving 12 bases between. This CDR3 has 14 amino acids. PCR primers comprised 60 Vbeta and 13 Jbeta primers. Generated by immunoSEQ multiplex PCR, the TCRdb table keeps only in-frame clones and is missing some. The repertoire holds some 200,000 clones, with over 65% as singletons. The sequence was collected from a man between 18 and 35 years old in good health and CMV-seronegative. The chain carries TRBV30 and TRBJ1-3; unclear D gene. Sequenced material: PBMCs. The CDR3 loop is CAWSHGGSGNTIYF. DNA for the CDR3: TGTGCCTGGAGTCATGGAGGTTCCGGAAACACCATATATTTT.